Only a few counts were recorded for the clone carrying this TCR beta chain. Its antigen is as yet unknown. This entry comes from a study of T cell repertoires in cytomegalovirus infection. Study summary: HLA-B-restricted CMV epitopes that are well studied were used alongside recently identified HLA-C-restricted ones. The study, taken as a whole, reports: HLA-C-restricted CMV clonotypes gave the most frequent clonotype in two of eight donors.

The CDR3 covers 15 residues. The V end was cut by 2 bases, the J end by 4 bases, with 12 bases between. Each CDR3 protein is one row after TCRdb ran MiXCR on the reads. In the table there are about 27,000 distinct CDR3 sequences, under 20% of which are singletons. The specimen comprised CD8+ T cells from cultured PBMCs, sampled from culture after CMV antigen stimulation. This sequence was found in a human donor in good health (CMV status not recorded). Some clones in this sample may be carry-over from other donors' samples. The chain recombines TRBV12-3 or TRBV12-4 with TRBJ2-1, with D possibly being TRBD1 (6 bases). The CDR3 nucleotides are TGTGCCAGCAGTTTAAGCCAGGGGTGGTACAATGAGCAGTTCTTC. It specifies CASSLSQGWYNEQFF.